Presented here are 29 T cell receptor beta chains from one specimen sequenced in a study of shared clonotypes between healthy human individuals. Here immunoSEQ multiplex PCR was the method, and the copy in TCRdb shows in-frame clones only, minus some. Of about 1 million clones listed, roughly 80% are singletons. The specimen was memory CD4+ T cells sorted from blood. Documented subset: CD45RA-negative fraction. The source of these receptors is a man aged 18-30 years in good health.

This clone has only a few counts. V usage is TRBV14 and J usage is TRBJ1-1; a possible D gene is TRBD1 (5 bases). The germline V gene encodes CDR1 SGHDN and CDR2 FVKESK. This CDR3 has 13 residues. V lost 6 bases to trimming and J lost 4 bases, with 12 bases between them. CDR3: CASRRGGGTEAFF. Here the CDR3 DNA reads TGTGCCAGCAGGAGGGGTGGTGGCACTGAAGCTTTCTTT.

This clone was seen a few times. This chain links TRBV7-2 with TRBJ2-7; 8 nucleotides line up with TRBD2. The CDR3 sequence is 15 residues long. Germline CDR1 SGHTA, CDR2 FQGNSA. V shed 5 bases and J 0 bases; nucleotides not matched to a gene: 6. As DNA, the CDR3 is TGTGCCAGCAGCACGGCCGGGACTAGCTCCTACGAGCAGTACTTC. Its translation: CASSTAGTSSYEQYF. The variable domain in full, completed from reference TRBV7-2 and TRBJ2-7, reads GAGVSQSPSNKVTEKGKDVELRCDPISGHTALYWYRQSLGQGLEFLIYFQGNSAPDKSGLPSDRFSAERTGGSVSTLTIQRTQQEDSAVYLCASSTAGTSSYEQYFGPGTRLTVT.

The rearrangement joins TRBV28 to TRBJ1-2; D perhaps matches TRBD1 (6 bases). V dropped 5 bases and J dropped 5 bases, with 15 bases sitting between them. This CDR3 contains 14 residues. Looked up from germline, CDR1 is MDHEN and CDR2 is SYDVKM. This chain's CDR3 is CASSLMGGPYGYTF. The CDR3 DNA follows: TGTGCCAGCAGTCTCATGGGGGGGCCGTATGGCTACACCTTC.

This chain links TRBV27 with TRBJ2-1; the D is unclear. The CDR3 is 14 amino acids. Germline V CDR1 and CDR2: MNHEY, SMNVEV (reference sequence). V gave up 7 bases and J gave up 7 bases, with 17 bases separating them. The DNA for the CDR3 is TGTGCCAGCAAGATCCAGCCCCTTACAAATGAGCAGTTCTTC. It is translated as CASKIQPLTNEQFF.

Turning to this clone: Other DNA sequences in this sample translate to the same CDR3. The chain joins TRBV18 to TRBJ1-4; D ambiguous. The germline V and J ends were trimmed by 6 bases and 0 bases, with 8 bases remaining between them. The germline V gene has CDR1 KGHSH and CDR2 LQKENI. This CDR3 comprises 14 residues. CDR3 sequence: CASSPGATNEKLFF. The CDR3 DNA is TGTGCCAGCTCTCCCGGTGCAACTAATGAAAAACTGTTTTTT.

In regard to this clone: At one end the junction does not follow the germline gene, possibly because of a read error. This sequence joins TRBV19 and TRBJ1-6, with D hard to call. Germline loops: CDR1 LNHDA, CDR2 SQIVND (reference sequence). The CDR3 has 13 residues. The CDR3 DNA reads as TGTGCCAGTAGAAGCCTAGACCATTCACCTCTCCACTTT. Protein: CASRSLDHSPLHF.

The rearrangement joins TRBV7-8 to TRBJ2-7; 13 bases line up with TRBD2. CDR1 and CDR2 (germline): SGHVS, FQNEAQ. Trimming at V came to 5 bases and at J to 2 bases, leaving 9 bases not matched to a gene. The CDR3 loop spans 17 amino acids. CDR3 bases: TGTGCCAGCAGCAAAACAACCGGGACTAGCGGGGCCTACGAGCAGTACTTC. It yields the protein CASSKTTGTSGAYEQYF.

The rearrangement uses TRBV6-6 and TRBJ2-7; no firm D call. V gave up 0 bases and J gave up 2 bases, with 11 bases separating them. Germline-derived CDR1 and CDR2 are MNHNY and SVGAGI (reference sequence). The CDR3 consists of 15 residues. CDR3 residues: CASSYSTTPTYEQYF. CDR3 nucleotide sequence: TGTGCCAGCAGTTACTCGACAACACCGACCTACGAGCAGTACTTC.

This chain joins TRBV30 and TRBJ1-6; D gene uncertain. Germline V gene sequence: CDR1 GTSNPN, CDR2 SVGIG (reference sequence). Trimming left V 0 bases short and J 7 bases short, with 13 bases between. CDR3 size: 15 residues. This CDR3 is CAWSVGRLPNSPLHF. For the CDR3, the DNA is TGTGCCTGGAGTGTAGGGCGGCTGCCCAATTCACCCCTCCACTTT. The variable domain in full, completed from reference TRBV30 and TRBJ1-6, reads SQTIHQWPATLVQPVGSPLSLECTVEGTSNPNLYWYRQAAGRGLQLLFYSVGIGQISSEVPQNLSASRPQDRQFILSSKKLLLSDSGFYLCAWSVGRLPNSPLHFGNGTRLTVT.

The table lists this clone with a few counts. CDR3 in DNA: TGTGCCAGCAGCGTAGGACAGGGGGTGAAAAATTCACCCCTCCACTTT. It codes for CASSVGQGVKNSPLHF. The J gene is TRBJ1-6, the V gene TRBV9; 9 positions match TRBD1. After removal of 0 bases from V and 7 bases from J, the junction contained 5 bases not matched to a gene. Germline V gene data show CDR1 as SGDLS and CDR2 as YYNGEE. The CDR3 sequence is 16 residues long.

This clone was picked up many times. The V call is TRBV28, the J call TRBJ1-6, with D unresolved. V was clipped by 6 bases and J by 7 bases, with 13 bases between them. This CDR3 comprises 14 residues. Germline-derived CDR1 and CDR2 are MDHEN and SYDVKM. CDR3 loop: CASRSPGANSPLHF. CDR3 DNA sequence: TGTGCCAGCAGGTCCCCGGGAGCCAATTCACCCCTCCACTTT.

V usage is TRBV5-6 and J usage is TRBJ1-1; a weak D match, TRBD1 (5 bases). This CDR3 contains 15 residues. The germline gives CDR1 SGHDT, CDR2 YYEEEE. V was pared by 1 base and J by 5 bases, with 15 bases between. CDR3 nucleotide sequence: TGTGCCAGCAGCTTGACGGGGCCCAAGAGTACTGAAGCTTTCTTT. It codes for CASSLTGPKSTEAFF.

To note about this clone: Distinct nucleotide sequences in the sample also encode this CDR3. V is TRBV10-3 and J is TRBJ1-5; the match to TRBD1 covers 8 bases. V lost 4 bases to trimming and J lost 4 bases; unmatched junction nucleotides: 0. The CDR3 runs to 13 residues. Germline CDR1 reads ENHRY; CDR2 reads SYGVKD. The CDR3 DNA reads TGTGCCATCAGTGGACAGGGGAATCAGCCCCAGCATTTT. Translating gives CAISGQGNQPQHF.

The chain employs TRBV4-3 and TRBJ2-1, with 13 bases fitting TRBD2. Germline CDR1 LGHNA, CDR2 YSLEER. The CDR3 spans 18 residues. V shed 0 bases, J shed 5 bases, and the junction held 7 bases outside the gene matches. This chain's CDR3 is CASSQDKTSGRIHNEQFF. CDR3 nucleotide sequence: TGCGCCAGCAGCCAAGATAAGACTAGCGGGAGGATTCACAATGAGCAGTTCTTC.

CDR3 nucleotide sequence: TGTGCCAGCAGCCGGGACAGTGGGGAGACCCAGTACTTC. This encodes CASSRDSGETQYF. The J gene is TRBJ2-5, the V gene TRBV7-8, with TRBD1 matching over 7 bases. Germline assignment: CDR1 SGHVS and CDR2 FQNEAQ. V lost 5 bases and J lost 5; bases outside the gene matches: 5. The CDR3 consists of 13 residues.

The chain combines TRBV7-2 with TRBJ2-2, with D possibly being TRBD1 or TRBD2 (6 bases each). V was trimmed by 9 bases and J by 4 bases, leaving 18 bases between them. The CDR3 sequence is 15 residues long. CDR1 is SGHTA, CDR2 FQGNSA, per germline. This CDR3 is CARPGGSLATGELFF. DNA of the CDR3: TGTGCCAGGCCCGGGGGCTCATTAGCCACCGGGGAGCTGTTTTTT.

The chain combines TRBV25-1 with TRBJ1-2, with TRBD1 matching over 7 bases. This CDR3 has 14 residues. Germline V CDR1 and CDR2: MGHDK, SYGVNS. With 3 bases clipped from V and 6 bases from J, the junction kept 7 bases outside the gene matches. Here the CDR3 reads CASSDAGQMNGYTF. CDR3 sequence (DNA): TGTGCCAGCAGTGACGCGGGACAGATGAATGGCTACACCTTC.

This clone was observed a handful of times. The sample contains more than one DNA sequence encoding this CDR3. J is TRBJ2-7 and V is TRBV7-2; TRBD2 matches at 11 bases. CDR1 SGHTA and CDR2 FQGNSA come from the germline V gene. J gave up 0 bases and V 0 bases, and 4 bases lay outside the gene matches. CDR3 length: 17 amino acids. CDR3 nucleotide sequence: TGTGCCAGCAGCTTAGCGAGGACTAGCGGGTCCTCCTACGAGCAGTACTTC. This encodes CASSLARTSGSSYEQYF.

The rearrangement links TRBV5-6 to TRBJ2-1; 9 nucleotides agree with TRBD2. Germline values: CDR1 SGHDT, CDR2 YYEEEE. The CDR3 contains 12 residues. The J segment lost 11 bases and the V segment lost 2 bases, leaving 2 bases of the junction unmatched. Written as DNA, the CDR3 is TGTGCCAGCAGCTTACTAGCGGGCCAGCAGTTCTTC. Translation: CASSLLAGQQFF.

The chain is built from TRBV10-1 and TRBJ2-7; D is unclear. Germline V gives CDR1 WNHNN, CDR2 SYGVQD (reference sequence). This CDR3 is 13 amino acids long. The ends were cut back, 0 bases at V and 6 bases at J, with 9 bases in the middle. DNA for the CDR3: TGCGCCAGCAGTGAGTCTTTCAGGTCCGAGCAGTACTTC. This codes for CASSESFRSEQYF.

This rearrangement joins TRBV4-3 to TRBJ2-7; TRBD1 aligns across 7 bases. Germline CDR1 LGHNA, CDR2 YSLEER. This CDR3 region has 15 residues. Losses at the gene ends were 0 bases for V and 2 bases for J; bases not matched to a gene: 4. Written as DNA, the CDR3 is TGCGCCAGCAGCCAAGAAGGGGGCCAACCCTACGAGCAGTACTTC. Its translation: CASSQEGGQPYEQYF.

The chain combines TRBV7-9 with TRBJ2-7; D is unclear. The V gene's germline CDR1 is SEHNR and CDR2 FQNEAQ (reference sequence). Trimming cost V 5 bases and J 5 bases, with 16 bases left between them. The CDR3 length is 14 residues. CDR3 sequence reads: CASSVGLAHHEQYF. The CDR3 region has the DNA TGTGCCAGCAGCGTGGGATTAGCTCACCACGAGCAGTACTTC.

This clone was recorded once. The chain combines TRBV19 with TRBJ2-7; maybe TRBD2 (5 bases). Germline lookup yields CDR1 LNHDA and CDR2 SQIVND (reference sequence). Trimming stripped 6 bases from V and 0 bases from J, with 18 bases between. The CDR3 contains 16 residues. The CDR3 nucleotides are TGTGCCAGTAGGTTCGCGGGCGGGCCCGGCTCCTACGAGCAGTACTTC. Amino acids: CASRFAGGPGSYEQYF.

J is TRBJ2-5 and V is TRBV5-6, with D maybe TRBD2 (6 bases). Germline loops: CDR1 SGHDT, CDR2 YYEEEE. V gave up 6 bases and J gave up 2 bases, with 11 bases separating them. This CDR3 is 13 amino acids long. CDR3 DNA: TGTGCCAGCACGTCGGGGACTCAAGAGACCCAGTACTTC. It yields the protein CASTSGTQETQYF.

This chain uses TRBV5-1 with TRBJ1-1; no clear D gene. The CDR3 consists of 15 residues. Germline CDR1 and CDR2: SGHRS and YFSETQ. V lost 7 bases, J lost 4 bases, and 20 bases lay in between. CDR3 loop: CASAQIGGKGTEAFF. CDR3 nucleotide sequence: TGCGCCAGCGCCCAAATCGGAGGAAAGGGCACTGAAGCTTTCTTT.

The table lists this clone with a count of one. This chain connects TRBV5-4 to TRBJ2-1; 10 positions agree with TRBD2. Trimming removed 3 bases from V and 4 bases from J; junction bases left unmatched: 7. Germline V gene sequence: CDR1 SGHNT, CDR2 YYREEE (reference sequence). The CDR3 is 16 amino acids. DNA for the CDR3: TGTGCCAGCAGCTACAAAGCGGGAGGGGTTTACAATGAGCAGTTCTTC. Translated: CASSYKAGGVYNEQFF.

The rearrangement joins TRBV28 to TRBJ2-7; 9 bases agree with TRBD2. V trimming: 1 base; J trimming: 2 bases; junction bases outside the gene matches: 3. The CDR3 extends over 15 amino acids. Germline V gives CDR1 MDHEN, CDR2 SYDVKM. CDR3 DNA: TGTGCCAGCAGTTTATTGGCGGGAGGGGCCTACGAGCAGTACTTC. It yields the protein CASSLLAGGAYEQYF.

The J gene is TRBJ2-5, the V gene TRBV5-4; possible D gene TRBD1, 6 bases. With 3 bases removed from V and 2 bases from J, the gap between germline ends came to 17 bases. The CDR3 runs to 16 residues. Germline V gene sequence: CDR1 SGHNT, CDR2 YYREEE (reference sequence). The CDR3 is CASSSSPGAGQETQYF. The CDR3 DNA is TGTGCCAGCAGCTCCTCACCAGGGGCGGGTCAAGAGACCCAGTACTTC.

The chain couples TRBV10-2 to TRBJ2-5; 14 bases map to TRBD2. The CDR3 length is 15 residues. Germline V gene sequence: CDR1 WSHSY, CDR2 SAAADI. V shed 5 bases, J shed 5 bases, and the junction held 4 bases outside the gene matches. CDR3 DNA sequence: TGCGCCAGCAGTTCGGGACTAGCGGGAGTGGAGACCCAGTACTTC. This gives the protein CASSSGLAGVETQYF.